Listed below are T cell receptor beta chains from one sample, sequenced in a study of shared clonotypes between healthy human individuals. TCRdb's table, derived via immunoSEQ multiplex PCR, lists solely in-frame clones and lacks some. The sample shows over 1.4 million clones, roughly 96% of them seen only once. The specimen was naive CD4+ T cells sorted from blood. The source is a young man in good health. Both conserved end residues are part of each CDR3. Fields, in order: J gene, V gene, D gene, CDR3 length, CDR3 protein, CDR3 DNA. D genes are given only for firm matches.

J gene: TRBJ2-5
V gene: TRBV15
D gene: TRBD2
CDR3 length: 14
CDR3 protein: CATSREGLKETQYF
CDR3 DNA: TGTGCCACCAGCAGAGAGGGACTAAAAGAGACCCAGTACTTC

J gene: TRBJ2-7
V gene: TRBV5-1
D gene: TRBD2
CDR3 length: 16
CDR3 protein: CASSQTSGRALGEQYF
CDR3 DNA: TGCGCCAGCAGCCAGACTAGCGGGAGGGCCCTGGGCGAGCAGTACTTC

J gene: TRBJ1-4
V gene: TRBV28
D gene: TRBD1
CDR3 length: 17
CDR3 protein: CASSPASGQVSNEKLFF
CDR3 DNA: TGTGCCAGCAGTCCAGCATCAGGACAGGTCTCGAATGAAAAACTGTTTTTT

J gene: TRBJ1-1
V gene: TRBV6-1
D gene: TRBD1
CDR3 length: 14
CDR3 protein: CASSRQGKGSEAFF
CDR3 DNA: TGTGCCAGCAGTAGACAGGGGAAGGGCTCTGAAGCTTTCTTT

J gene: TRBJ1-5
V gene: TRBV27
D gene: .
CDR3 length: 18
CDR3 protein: CASSPRRKDGQTNQPQHF
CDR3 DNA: TGTGCCAGCAGTCCAAGGAGGAAAGACGGACAGACGAATCAGCCCCAGCATTTT

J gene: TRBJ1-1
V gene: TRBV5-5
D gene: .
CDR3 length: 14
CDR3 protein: CASSPRGGRTEAFF
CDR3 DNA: TGTGCCAGCAGCCCCCGGGGGGGGCGGACTGAAGCTTTCTTT

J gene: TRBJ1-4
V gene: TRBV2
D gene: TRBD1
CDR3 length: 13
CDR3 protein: CASGQEVNEKLFF
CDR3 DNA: TGTGCCAGCGGACAGGAGGTTAATGAAAAACTGTTTTTT

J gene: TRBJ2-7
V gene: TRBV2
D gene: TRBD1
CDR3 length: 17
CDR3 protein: CASSDSRDRVTSYEQYF
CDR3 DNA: TGTGCCAGCAGTGATTCCCGGGACAGGGTGACGTCCTACGAGCAGTACTTC

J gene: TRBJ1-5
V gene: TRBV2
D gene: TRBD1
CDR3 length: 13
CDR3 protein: CASSLQGNQPQHF
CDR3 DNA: TGTGCCAGCAGTCTACAGGGGAATCAGCCCCAGCATTTT

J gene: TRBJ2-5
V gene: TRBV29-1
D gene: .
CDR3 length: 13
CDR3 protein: CSVLRAGRETQYF
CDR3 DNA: TGCAGCGTTTTAAGGGCGGGTAGAGAGACCCAGTACTTC

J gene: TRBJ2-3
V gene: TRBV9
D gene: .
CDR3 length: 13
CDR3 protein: CASSVDALDTQYF
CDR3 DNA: TGTGCCAGCAGCGTAGACGCCCTCGATACGCAGTATTTT